This paragraph reports one T cell receptor (beta chain). The data are from a study of T cell repertoires in cytomegalovirus infection. There are 12 residues in the CDR3. Germline V gene data show CDR1 as MDHEN and CDR2 as SYDVKM. Deletions cut 10 bases from V and 8 bases from J, with 17 bases between. TCRdb called the reads again in MiXCR, with one record for every CDR3 protein. The sample includes around 280,000 distinct CDR3 sequences, about 13% of them seen just once. The sequence came from a human donor in good health (CMV status not recorded). Some clones in this sample may be carry-over from other donors' samples. V usage is TRBV28 and J usage is TRBJ1-2; maybe TRBD1 (5 bases). Input material: PBMCs. The CDR3: CAIREGGEGYTF. The CDR3 nucleotides read TGTGCCATCAGGGAGGGCGGAGAAGGCTACACCTTC.